Shown below are 28 T cell receptor beta chains from a single sample sequenced in a study of control samples from healthy donors and cancer patients. Method: immunoSEQ multiplex PCR; TCRdb's copy keeps in-frame clones and lacks some. The data hold fewer than 95,000 clones, with more than 75% observed a single time. Sequencing used blood. These receptors came from a man aged 25-45 years in good health.

The genes are TRBV6-5 and TRBJ1-5; possible D gene TRBD1, 5 bases. The germline CDR1 and CDR2 sequences are MNHEY and SVGAGI. The CDR3 sequence is 13 residues long. The germline V and J ends were trimmed by 6 bases and 2 bases, with 8 bases remaining between them. The CDR3: CASSRDGNQPQHF. The CDR3 DNA follows: TGTGCCAGCAGCCGGGACGGCAATCAGCCCCAGCATTTT.

V gene TRBV6-5 combines with J gene TRBJ2-2; the D call may be TRBD1 or TRBD2 (6 bases each). With 0 bases removed from V and 4 bases from J, the gap between germline ends came to 12 bases. Germline V gene sequence: CDR1 MNHEY, CDR2 SVGAGI. The CDR3 has 16 residues. CDR3 amino acids: CASSYSGGSGTGELFF. CDR3 coding DNA: TGTGCCAGCAGTTACTCGGGGGGCTCCGGCACCGGGGAGCTGTTTTTT.

The chain joins TRBV19 to TRBJ1-1, with 11 bases fitting TRBD1. The CDR3 extends over 16 amino acids. Germline CDR1 is LNHDA and CDR2 is SQIVND (reference sequence). Unmatched junction bases numbered 7, after V lost 2 bases and J lost 5 bases. CDR3 in amino acids: CASSILGTGGGTEAFF. CDR3 nucleotide sequence: TGTGCCAGTAGTATACTCGGGACAGGGGGTGGAACTGAAGCTTTCTTT.

This clone came up once. The rearrangement joins TRBV30 to TRBJ1-1, with D possibly TRBD1 on 5 matching bases. Trimming left V 0 bases short and J 11 bases short, with 16 bases between. The germline V gene encodes CDR1 GTSNPN and CDR2 SVGIG (reference sequence). The CDR3 is 13 amino acids. CDR3 DNA: TGTGCCTGGAGTGTACACTCCAGGGCGGCGGCTTTCTTT. The encoded protein is CAWSVHSRAAAFF.

The chain joins TRBV11-2 to TRBJ1-4; 7 bases match TRBD1. The germline CDR1 and CDR2 sequences are SGHAT and FQNNGV. J lost 4 bases, V lost 5 bases, and 7 bases had no gene match. CDR3 size: 15 residues. CDR3 region: CASSLNRGFNEKLFF. For the CDR3, the DNA is TGTGCCAGCAGCCTGAACAGGGGATTTAATGAAAAACTGTTTTTT.

The V and J genes are TRBV2 and TRBJ1-1, with 8 bases identical to TRBD1. Germline CDR1 is SNHLY and CDR2 is FYNNEI. J lost 6 bases, V lost 4 bases, and 16 bases had no gene match. This CDR3 is 17 amino acids long. DNA for the CDR3: TGTGCCAGCAGTGCCTCTGAGACAGGGGCGATTAGTCCTGAAGCTTTCTTT. Its protein is CASSASETGAISPEAFF.

The rearrangement links TRBV5-1 to TRBJ1-1; D gene uncertain. This CDR3 is 14 amino acids long. V was pared by 2 bases and J by 0 bases, with 8 bases between. CDR1 is SGHRS, CDR2 YFSETQ, per germline. This CDR3 reads CASSFDPVNTEAFF. The CDR3 region has the DNA TGCGCCAGCAGCTTCGACCCTGTGAACACTGAAGCTTTCTTT.

The gene calls are TRBV14 and TRBJ1-5, with 10 bases that match TRBD1. Trimming took 2 bases from V and 4 from J; bases not matched to a gene: 8. The CDR3 covers 17 residues. Germline V lookup: CDR1 SGHDN, CDR2 FVKESK. The CDR3 here is CASSQPSGQGGNQPQHF. For the CDR3, the DNA is TGTGCCAGCAGCCAACCGTCAGGACAGGGGGGAAATCAGCCCCAGCATTTT.

V gene TRBV4-2 combines with J gene TRBJ2-1; D is perhaps TRBD1 (5 bases). CDR3 length: 17 amino acids. V lost 1 base and J 0 bases, leaving 13 bases between the germline ends. The germline V gene encodes CDR1 LGHNA and CDR2 YNFKEQ. CDR3 DNA sequence: TGTGCCAGCAGCCAAGGGGGCGCCGGCATCTCCTACAATGAGCAGTTCTTC. This codes for CASSQGGAGISYNEQFF.

The chain is built from TRBV6-5 and TRBJ2-1, with D uncertain. The V gene lost 4 bases and the J gene lost 7 bases, with 14 bases spanning the gap. CDR1 and CDR2 (germline): MNHEY, SVGAGI. The CDR3 spans 14 residues. The CDR3 nucleotides read TGTGCCAGCAGTTTTGGGATATCTAAAAATGAGCAGTTCTTC. Its translation: CASSFGISKNEQFF.

CDR3 loop: CASSQFIVQENEQFF. CDR3 coding DNA: TGCGCCAGCAGTCAATTCATTGTGCAGGAGAATGAGCAGTTCTTC. The chain recombines TRBV23-1 with TRBJ2-1; D is undetermined. TRBV23-1 is an ORF; its function is uncertain. This CDR3 spans 15 amino acids. Trimming removed 1 base from V and 7 bases from J, with 14 bases in between.

The chain links TRBV3-1 (or the pseudogene TRBV3-2) to TRBJ1-5, with 8 bases aligning to TRBD1. CDR3 length: 16 amino acids. Germline lookup yields CDR1 LGHDT and CDR2 YNNKEL (reference sequence). Trimming took 1 base from V and 7 from J; bases not matched to a gene: 9. The CDR3: CASSQGDRWRYQPQHF. As DNA, the CDR3 is TGTGCCAGCAGCCAAGGGGACAGGTGGAGGTACCAGCCCCAGCATTTT.

The V call is TRBV5-4, the J call TRBJ1-2; D is undetermined. Between the trimmed V and J ends, which lost 4 bases and 2 bases, there was a span of 12 bases. CDR1 and CDR2 from the germline V gene are SGHNT and YYREEE (reference sequence). The CDR3 has 14 residues. The CDR3 protein is CASSTSEENYGYTF. The DNA of the CDR3 is TGTGCCAGCAGCACCTCCGAGGAAAACTATGGCTACACCTTC.

The table lists this clone with a count of one. CDR3 residues: CATRTGAKNIQYF. CDR3 sequence (DNA): TGTGCCACCCGGACAGGAGCCAAAAACATTCAGTACTTC. V gene TRBV2 combines with J gene TRBJ2-4; 7 bases line up with TRBD1. Germline CDR1 reads SNHLY; CDR2 reads FYNNEI. V lost 10 bases, J lost 0 bases, and 3 bases stayed unmatched. The CDR3 sequence is 13 residues long.

The gene calls are TRBV18 and TRBJ1-2, with D possibly TRBD1 on 5 matching bases. Germline V lookup: CDR1 KGHSH, CDR2 LQKENI. Trimming cost V 1 base and J 6 bases, with 18 bases left between them. The CDR3 runs 16 residues. Here the CDR3 reads CASSPLRDVGRDGYTF. The CDR3 DNA follows: TGTGCCAGCTCACCACTCCGGGACGTCGGTAGGGATGGCTACACCTTC.

J is TRBJ1-4 and V is TRBV19, with 10 bases fitting TRBD1. The germline CDR1 and CDR2 sequences are LNHDA and SQIVND (reference sequence). V dropped 6 bases and J dropped 8; count of bases not matched to a gene: 9. The CDR3 loop spans 15 amino acids. The CDR3 region has the DNA TGTGCCAGTAGCCCGATTGGACAGGGGGAAGAAAAACTGTTTTTT. Protein: CASSPIGQGEEKLFF.

The chain recombines TRBV18 with TRBJ2-2; 8 nucleotides align to TRBD2. The CDR3 totals 17 residues. Germline V CDR1 and CDR2: KGHSH, LQKENI. With 0 bases clipped from V and 1 base from J, the junction kept 4 bases outside the gene matches. The CDR3 sequence is CASSPPRGGWNTGELFF. DNA for the CDR3: TGTGCCAGCTCACCACCCCGGGGGGGCTGGAACACCGGGGAGCTGTTTTTT.

This rearrangement joins TRBV19 to TRBJ1-5; TRBD1 might be the D (5 bases). This CDR3 is built from 16 residues. Trimming took off 3 bases at V and 0 bases at J, with 12 bases between the two ends. In germline, CDR1 is LNHDA, CDR2 SQIVND (reference sequence). The CDR3 sequence is CASSIRTPYSNQPQHF. CDR3 DNA: TGTGCCAGTAGTATTCGGACACCATATAGCAATCAGCCCCAGCATTTT. Together with reference TRBV19 and TRBJ1-5, the CDR3 gives the full variable domain: DGGITQSPKYLFRKEGQNVTLSCEQNLNHDAMYWYRQDPGQGLRLIYYSQIVNDFQKGDIAEGYSVSREKKESFPLTVTSAQKNPTAFYLCASSIRTPYSNQPQHFGDGTRLSIL.

This chain connects TRBV4-1 to TRBJ1-2, with D perhaps TRBD1 (6 bases). V was trimmed by 0 bases and J by 3 bases, leaving 14 bases between them. The germline CDR1 and CDR2 sequences are MGHRA and YSYEKL. The CDR3 runs 16 residues. CDR3 in amino acids: CASSQDSQGTYYGYTF. DNA for the CDR3: TGCGCCAGCAGCCAAGACTCTCAGGGGACCTACTATGGCTACACCTTC.

A single count supports this clone. The chain uses TRBV9 and TRBJ1-2, with no clear D. V shed 0 bases and J shed 6 bases, with 9 bases lying between them. Germline loops: CDR1 SGDLS, CDR2 YYNGEE. The CDR3 is 13 residues long. CDR3 sequence reads: CASSVATGHGYTF. The CDR3 DNA reads TGTGCCAGCAGCGTAGCTACCGGTCATGGCTACACCTTC.

The V gene is TRBV7-9, the J gene TRBJ2-1; TRBD1 aligns across 12 bases. The CDR3 length is 18 residues. V was clipped by 5 bases and J by 6 bases; unmatched bases: 14. Germline V lookup: CDR1 SEHNR, CDR2 FQNEAQ (reference sequence). CDR3 residues: CASSGRGPGQGATNEQFF. Here the CDR3 DNA reads TGTGCCAGCAGCGGAAGAGGTCCGGGACAGGGGGCTACCAATGAGCAGTTCTTC. The entire variable domain, with the rest obtained from reference TRBV7-9 and TRBJ2-1, is as follows: DTGVSQNPRHKITKRGQNVTFRCDPISEHNRLYWYRQTLGQGPEFLTYFQNEAQLEKSRLLSDRFSAERPKGSFSTLEIQRTEQGDSAMYLCASSGRGPGQGATNEQFFGPGTRLTVL.

The V and J genes are TRBV20-1 and TRBJ2-3; D is uncertain. V was cut by 5 bases and J by 6 bases, with 6 bases left in between. CDR1 is DFQATT and CDR2 is SNEGSKA in the germline V gene (reference sequence). This CDR3 contains 10 residues. The CDR3 spells CSAVFDTQYF. Written as DNA, the CDR3 is TGCAGTGCTGTCTTTGATACGCAGTATTTT.

The chain employs TRBV5-4 and TRBJ2-4; a weak D match, TRBD1 (5 bases). Trimming shortened V by 0 bases and J by 1 base, and 8 bases separated the two germline ends. The CDR3 sequence is 15 residues long. Germline-derived CDR1 and CDR2 are SGHNT and YYREEE (reference sequence). CDR3 bases: TGTGCCAGCAGCTTGGGGACAAATGCCAAAAACATTCAGTACTTC. Residues: CASSLGTNAKNIQYF.

The CDR3 DNA is TGCGCCAGCAGCGAGGGGGGCGTGGGAGATACGCAGTATTTT. This encodes CASSEGGVGDTQYF. V and J are TRBV5-1 and TRBJ2-3; D tentatively fits TRBD1 or TRBD2 (6 bases each). This CDR3 region has 14 residues. V lost 4 bases to trimming and J lost 5 bases, with 14 bases between them. Germline-derived CDR1 and CDR2 are SGHRS and YFSETQ.

The rearrangement joins TRBV6-5 to TRBJ1-1, with 7 bases matching TRBD1. CDR1 MNHEY and CDR2 SVGAGI come from the germline V gene. The CDR3 loop spans 13 amino acids. After removal of 5 bases from V and 8 bases from J, the junction contained 8 bases not matched to a gene. CDR3 DNA: TGTGCCAGCAGTACAGGGGACCTCAGAGAAGCTTTCTTT. Protein product: CASSTGDLREAFF.

The chain employs TRBV7-8 and TRBJ2-2; no reliable D call. The CDR3 is made up of 14 amino acids. V lost 3 bases and J 2 bases, leaving 7 bases between the germline ends. Germline assignment: CDR1 SGHVS and CDR2 FQNEAQ. This chain's CDR3 is CASSLRVNTGELFF. The CDR3 coding sequence is TGTGCCAGCAGCTTGCGAGTCAACACCGGGGAGCTGTTTTTT.

The rearrangement joins TRBV7-9 to TRBJ1-2, with D unresolved. This CDR3 has 11 residues. CDR1 SEHNR and CDR2 FQNEAQ come from the germline V gene (reference sequence). Trimming took off 2 bases at V and 8 bases at J, with 6 bases between the two ends. This CDR3 is CASSLFEGYTF. The DNA for the CDR3 is TGTGCCAGCAGCTTATTTGAAGGCTACACCTTC.

The rearrangement uses TRBV2 and TRBJ2-3; 11 bases are shared with TRBD2. Germline-derived CDR1 and CDR2 are SNHLY and FYNNEI. The CDR3 has 15 amino acids. The V segment lost 4 bases and the J segment 3 bases; nucleotides outside the gene matches: 3. The CDR3 sequence: CASSVAGGPTDTQYF. The CDR3 DNA sequence: TGTGCCAGCAGTGTAGCGGGGGGGCCAACAGATACGCAGTATTTT.